The next 8 T cell receptor beta chains were all read from a single sample in a study of T cell responses to AZD1222 COVID-19 vaccine. Profiled with immunoSEQ multiplex PCR; TCRdb holds only in-frame clones, not every one. The data contain about 170,000 clones, around nine tenths of them singletons. Sequenced material: peripheral blood, taken on day 0 of AZD1222 vaccination. Receptor source: an adult in good health.

The chain uses TRBV19 and TRBJ2-1; TRBD2 matches 7 bases. Germline CDR1 reads LNHDA; CDR2 reads SQIVND (reference sequence). The CDR3 has 14 residues. Losses at the gene ends were 5 bases for V and 5 bases for J; bases not matched to a gene: 6. The CDR3 DNA follows: TGTGCCAGTAGTCTTGGACTAGGAAACAATGAGCAGTTCTTC. This translates into CASSLGLGNNEQFF.

The chain recombines TRBV28 with TRBJ1-1; D not certain. Between the trimmed V and J ends, which lost 6 bases and 5 bases, there was a span of 10 bases. The CDR3 is made up of 12 amino acids. CDR1 MDHEN and CDR2 SYDVKM come from the germline V gene. The CDR3 DNA sequence: TGTGCCAGCAGCTTGGCCTTTACTGAAGCTTTCTTT. Translated: CASSLAFTEAFF.

This clone was detected only a few times. The J gene is TRBJ1-2, the V gene TRBV5-1; D ambiguous. V was clipped by 7 bases and J by 5 bases, with 15 bases between them. Germline V gene sequence: CDR1 SGHRS, CDR2 YFSETQ. The CDR3 contains 13 residues. The CDR3 is CASASGGDYGYTF. The CDR3 region has the DNA TGCGCCAGCGCGTCGGGAGGAGATTATGGCTACACCTTC.

CDR3 DNA sequence: TGTGCCAGCAGCCCTGAGGGGACTTTCACAGATACGCAGTATTTT. Protein: CASSPEGTFTDTQYF. V usage is TRBV7-8 and J usage is TRBJ2-3, with a possible D match to TRBD2 (6 bases). Germline CDR1 reads SGHVS; CDR2 reads FQNEAQ. Trimming took off 5 bases at V and 2 bases at J, with 14 bases between the two ends. The CDR3 totals 15 residues.

This chain connects TRBV28 to TRBJ1-5; unclear D gene. The CDR3 loop spans 16 amino acids. V was shortened by 0 bases and J by 0 bases, with 9 bases between the two germline ends. Germline CDR1 and CDR2: MDHEN and SYDVKM. The CDR3 DNA follows: TGTGCCAGCAGTTTATGGTGGCAAGCTAGCAATCAGCCCCAGCATTTT. This encodes CASSLWWQASNQPQHF.

The V and J genes are TRBV7-3 and TRBJ2-1, with D perhaps TRBD1 or TRBD2 (5 bases each). V lost 2 bases and J lost 9, with 8 bases in between. CDR1 is SGHTA, CDR2 FQGTGA, per germline. CDR3 length: 12 residues. CDR3 sequence (DNA): TGTGCCAGCAGCTTAGTTGGGACTGAGCAGTTCTTC. It yields the protein CASSLVGTEQFF.

The gene calls are TRBV9 and TRBJ2-2; no clear D. This CDR3 spans 15 amino acids. CDR1 is SGDLS and CDR2 is YYNGEE in the germline V gene. V gave up 0 bases and J gave up 7 bases, with 13 bases separating them. The CDR3 protein is CASSVGQDASGELFF. The CDR3 DNA sequence: TGTGCCAGCAGCGTAGGGCAGGATGCCAGCGGGGAGCTGTTTTTT.

The chain recombines TRBV18 with TRBJ1-2; perhaps TRBD1 as D (6 bases). The CDR3 is 15 residues long. Germline V gene data show CDR1 as KGHSH and CDR2 as LQKENI. Between the trimmed V and J ends, which lost 2 bases and 3 bases, there was a span of 13 bases. This chain's CDR3 is CASSPEAGVYYGYTF. The CDR3, as DNA: TGTGCCAGCTCACCAGAGGCAGGGGTATACTATGGCTACACCTTC.